What follows describes a single TCR beta chain. Antigen specificity is unknown. The sample originates from a study of shared clonotypes between healthy human individuals. Study at large: The cohort comprised a couple of women and a few men. Their ages spanned 18 to 49 years. Study observations and caveats: Relative to their counterparts shared across all four donors, non-shared clonotypes exhibited diminished generation probabilities.

All donors qualified as healthy HIV-negative adults and had experienced no recent acute infections or vaccinations. Every subset's genomic DNA went evenly onto several immunoSEQ plates. TCRdb's copy holds only in-frame clones and misses some; the assay was immunoSEQ multiplex PCR. This table has 2 million to 2.5 million clones, 85% to 95% appearing once. Germline CDR1 and CDR2: SGHNT and YYREEE (reference sequence). The CDR3 is made up of 12 amino acids. Trimming took off 0 bases at V and 9 bases at J, with 9 bases between the two ends. Sequencing was carried out using naive CD4+ T cells from PBMCs. Subset indicated: CD45RA+ positively selected. The TCR sequence derives from a man aged 18 to 30 in good health. Some clones in this sample may be carry-over from other donors' samples. The rearrangement links TRBV5-4 to TRBJ2-5; D ambiguous. The chain's CDR3 is CASSLGDTAQYF. The CDR3 nucleotides are TGTGCCAGCAGCTTGGGCGATACGGCCCAGTACTTC.